Ten or more counts support the clone carrying this TCR beta chain. The CDR3 consists of 15 residues. Germline V gives CDR1 SGHRS, CDR2 YFSETQ. V was clipped by 0 bases and J by 6 bases, with 15 bases between them. The data belong to a study of T cells after yellow fever vaccination. Points from the study as a whole: Reappearance after the booster was observed for most primary-vaccination clones (around 96% CD4, less than 90% CD8). High-abundance clonotypes from the bulk population could contaminate FACS-sorted repertoires.

5'RACE template switching added a universal primer site and UMIs to TCR cDNA. TCRdb reanalysed the 5' RACE reads using MiXCR and keeps one entry per CDR3 protein. The sample holds roughly 30,000 distinct CDR3 sequences; roughly a tenth are singletons and the top ten take roughly 12%. The clonotype comes from a young man who received the YFV17D yellow fever vaccine. This chain connects TRBV5-1 to TRBJ1-1; possible D gene TRBD1, 5 bases. Sequencing used PBMCs, either bulk or a sorted T-cell subset (CD4+, CD8+, memory, or dextramer-sorted; not recorded which), obtained approximately 16 days after the first yellow fever vaccination. In DNA form, the CDR3 reads TGCGCCAGCAGCTTGGACAGGACGGAAACGTCTGAAGCTTTCTTT. Translation: CASSLDRTETSEAFF.